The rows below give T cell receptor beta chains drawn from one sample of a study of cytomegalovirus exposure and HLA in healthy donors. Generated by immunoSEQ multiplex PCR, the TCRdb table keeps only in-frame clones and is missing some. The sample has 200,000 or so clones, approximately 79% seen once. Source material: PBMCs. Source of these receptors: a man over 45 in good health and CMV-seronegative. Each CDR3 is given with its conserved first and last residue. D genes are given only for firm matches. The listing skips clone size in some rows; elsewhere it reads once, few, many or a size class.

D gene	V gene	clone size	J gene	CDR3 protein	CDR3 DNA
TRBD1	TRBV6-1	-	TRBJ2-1	CASSQDRDIYNEQFF	TGTGCCAGCAGCCAGGACAGGGACATCTACAATGAGCAGTTCTTC
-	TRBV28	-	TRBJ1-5	CASSFINSNQPQHF	TGTGCCAGCAGTTTTATAAATAGCAATCAGCCCCAGCATTTT
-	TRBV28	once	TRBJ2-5	CASRQITSFGETQYF	TGTGCCAGCAGACAAATTACTAGTTTCGGGGAGACCCAGTACTTC
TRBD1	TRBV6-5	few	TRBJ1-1	CASSYSAGGSAFF	TGTGCCAGCAGTTACTCGGCAGGGGGGTCTGCTTTCTTT
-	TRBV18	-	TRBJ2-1	CASSRGAYNEQFF	TGTGCCAGCTCACGGGGGGCCTACAATGAGCAGTTCTTC
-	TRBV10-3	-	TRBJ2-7	CAISSSYEQYF	TGTGCCATCAGCTCGTCCTACGAGCAGTACTTC
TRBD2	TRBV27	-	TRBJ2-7	CASSSRGGKTSGSNYFEQYF	TGTGCCAGCAGTTCTCGGGGGGGGAAGACTAGCGGGAGTAACTATTTCGAGCAGTACTTC
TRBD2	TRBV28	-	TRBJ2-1	CASNLAGGDEQFF	TGTGCCAGCAACCTAGCGGGCGGCGATGAGCAGTTCTTC
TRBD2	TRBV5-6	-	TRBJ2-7	CASSSGTSGRSYEQYF	TGTGCCAGCAGCAGCGGGACTAGCGGGCGCTCCTACGAGCAGTACTTC
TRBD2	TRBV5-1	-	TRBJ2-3	CASRTGTSGSADTQYF	TGCGCCAGCAGAACCGGGACTAGCGGGAGTGCAGATACGCAGTATTTT
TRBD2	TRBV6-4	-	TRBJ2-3	CASSDRLAGGLDTQYF	TGTGCCAGCAGTGACCGACTAGCGGGAGGTCTAGATACGCAGTATTTT
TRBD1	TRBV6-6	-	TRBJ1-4	CASSRLRDRGNEKLFF	TGTGCCAGCAGTCGGCTCCGGGACAGGGGAAATGAAAAACTGTTTTTT
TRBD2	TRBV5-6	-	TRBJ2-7	CASSFIGGAEVDEQYF	TGTGCCAGCAGCTTTATCGGGGGGGCCGAGGTAGACGAGCAGTACTTC
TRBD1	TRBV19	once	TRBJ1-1	CASSPRTGQNTEAFF	TGTGCCAGTAGTCCCCGGACAGGGCAAAACACTGAAGCTTTCTTT
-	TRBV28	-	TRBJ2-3	CASRTAPVRPTSTDTQYF	TGTGCCAGCAGAACCGCCCCTGTCAGGCCTACTAGCACAGATACGCAGTATTTT
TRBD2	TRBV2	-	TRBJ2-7	CASSDPPTSGSSYEQYF	TGTGCCAGCAGTGACCCGCCGACTAGCGGGAGCTCCTACGAGCAGTACTTC
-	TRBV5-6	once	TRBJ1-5	CASSWGQSQPQHF	TGTGCCAGCAGCTGGGGACAAAGTCAGCCCCAGCATTTT
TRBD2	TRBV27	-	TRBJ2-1	CASSSTSGASSYNEQFF	TGTGCCAGCAGTTCGACTAGCGGGGCCAGCTCCTACAATGAGCAGTTCTTC
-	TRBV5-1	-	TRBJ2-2	CASSLEGANTGELFF	TGCGCCAGCAGCTTGGAGGGGGCGAACACCGGGGAGCTGTTTTTT
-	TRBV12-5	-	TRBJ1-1	CASGISYTEAFF	TGTGCTAGTGGTATATCCTACACTGAAGCTTTCTTT
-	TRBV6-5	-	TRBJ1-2	CASSYPNAGYYGYTF	TGTGCCAGCAGTTACCCGAATGCGGGATACTATGGCTACACCTTC
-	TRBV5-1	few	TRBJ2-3	CASSFGGSTDTQYF	TGCGCCAGCAGCTTTGGGGGCAGCACAGATACGCAGTATTTT
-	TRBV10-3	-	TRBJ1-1	CAISDGGASTEAFF	TGTGCCATCAGTGATGGGGGCGCGAGCACTGAAGCTTTCTTT
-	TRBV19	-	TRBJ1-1	CASSINTYTEAFF	TGTGCCAGTAGTATCAACACGTACACTGAAGCTTTCTTT
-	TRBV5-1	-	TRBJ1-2	CASSPERAEGYTF	TGCGCCAGCAGCCCTGAGAGGGCGGAGGGCTACACCTTC
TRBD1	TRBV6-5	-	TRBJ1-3	CASRGDRGHNTIYF	TGTGCCAGCAGAGGGGACAGGGGGCATAACACCATATATTTT
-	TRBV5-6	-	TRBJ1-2	CASSLKRQDDYGYTF	TGTGCCAGCAGCTTGAAACGACAGGATGACTATGGCTACACCTTC
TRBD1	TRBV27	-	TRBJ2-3	CASSNRDREGRTQYF	TGTGCCAGCAGCAACCGGGACAGGGAGGGTCGCACGCAGTATTTT
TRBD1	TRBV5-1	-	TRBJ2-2	CASTQTGAPVAGELFF	TGCGCCAGCACCCAAACAGGGGCCCCCGTTGCCGGGGAGCTGTTTTTT
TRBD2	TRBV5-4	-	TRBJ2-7	CASRRGTSGKYEQYF	TGTGCCAGCAGACGAGGGACTAGCGGGAAGTACGAGCAGTACTTC
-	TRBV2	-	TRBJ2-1	CASSEARSSYNEQFF	TGTGCCAGCAGTGAAGCGCGTAGCTCCTACAATGAGCAGTTCTTC
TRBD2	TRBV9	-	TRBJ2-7	CASSVEGGSSYEQYF	TGTGCCAGCAGCGTAGAGGGCGGGAGCTCCTACGAGCAGTACTTC
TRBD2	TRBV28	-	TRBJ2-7	CASSLSGRGAYEQYF	TGTGCCAGCAGCCTTAGCGGGAGAGGGGCCTACGAGCAGTACTTC
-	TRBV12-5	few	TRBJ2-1	CASGLDPGLGYNEQFF	TGTGCTAGTGGTTTGGATCCGGGACTGGGCTACAATGAGCAGTTCTTC
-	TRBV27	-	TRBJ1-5	CASSSRRGGTQGNQPQHF	TGTGCCAGCAGTTCCCGCCGTGGGGGGACTCAGGGCAATCAGCCCCAGCATTTT
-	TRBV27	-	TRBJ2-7	CASSFRGSSYEQYF	TGTGCCAGCAGTTTTAGGGGGAGCTCCTACGAGCAGTACTTC
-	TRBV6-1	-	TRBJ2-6	CASTNSGANVLTF	TGTGCCAGCACAAACTCTGGGGCCAACGTCCTGACTTTC
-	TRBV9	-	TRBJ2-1	CASSATTGSYNEQFF	TGTGCCAGCAGCGCAACAACGGGATCCTACAATGAGCAGTTCTTC
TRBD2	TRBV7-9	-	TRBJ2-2	CASSPSSGRGEPGELFF	TGTGCCAGCAGCCCGAGTAGCGGGAGAGGGGAACCCGGGGAGCTGTTTTTT
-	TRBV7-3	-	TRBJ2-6	CASSLTSGSGTNVLTF	TGTGCCAGCAGCTTAACATCGGGTTCAGGGACCAACGTCCTGACTTTC
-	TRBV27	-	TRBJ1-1	CASRQSLNTEAFF	TGTGCCAGCAGACAGAGCTTGAACACTGAAGCTTTCTTT
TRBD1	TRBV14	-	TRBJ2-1	CASSQWRRGQGEQFF	TGTGCCAGCAGCCAATGGCGAAGGGGGCAGGGCGAGCAGTTCTTC
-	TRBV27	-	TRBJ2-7	CASSLSQGSYEQYF	TGTGCCAGCAGTTTGAGTCAGGGGAGCTACGAGCAGTACTTC
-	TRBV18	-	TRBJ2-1	CASSPPYGYQSNEQFF	TGTGCCAGCTCACCACCCTATGGTTACCAAAGCAATGAGCAGTTCTTC
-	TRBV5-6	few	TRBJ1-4	CASSLDGGEKLFF	TGTGCCAGCAGCCTGGATGGGGGGGAAAAACTGTTTTTT
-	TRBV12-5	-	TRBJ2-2	CASGSGAGELFF	TGTGCTAGTGGTTCGGGAGCCGGGGAGCTGTTTTTT
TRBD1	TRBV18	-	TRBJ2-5	CASSAIGPGQVQETQYF	TGTGCCAGCTCAGCGATTGGGCCGGGACAGGTCCAAGAGACCCAGTACTTC
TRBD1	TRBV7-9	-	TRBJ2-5	CASSLEGTVQETQYF	TGTGCCAGCAGCTTAGAGGGGACAGTACAAGAGACCCAGTACTTC
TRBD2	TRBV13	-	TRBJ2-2	CASSPSGIAGDYTGELFF	TGTGCCAGCAGCCCTAGCGGGATAGCGGGAGACTACACCGGGGAGCTGTTTTTT
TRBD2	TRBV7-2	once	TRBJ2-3	CASSSIAGGPGDTQYF	TGTGCCAGCAGCTCCATAGCGGGAGGGCCTGGAGATACGCAGTATTTT
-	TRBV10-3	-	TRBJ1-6	CAISESRQASSYNSPLHF	TGTGCCATCAGTGAGTCTAGGCAGGCGAGCTCCTATAATTCACCCCTCCACTTT
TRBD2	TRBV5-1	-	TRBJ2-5	CASSGWGSRGETQYF	TGCGCCAGCAGCGGGTGGGGATCGCGGGGGGAGACCCAGTACTTC
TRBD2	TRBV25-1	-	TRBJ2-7	CASSEMGGLLREQYF	TGTGCCAGCAGTGAGATGGGGGGGTTACTCCGCGAGCAGTACTTC
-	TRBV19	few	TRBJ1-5	CASSARRVSYSNQPQHF	TGTGCCAGTAGTGCTCGCAGGGTATCCTATAGCAATCAGCCCCAGCATTTT
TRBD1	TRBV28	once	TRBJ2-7	CASSPDRGYEQYF	TGTGCCAGCAGCCCCGACAGGGGTTACGAGCAGTACTTC
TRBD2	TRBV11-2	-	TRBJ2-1	CASSLGTSGNNEQFF	TGTGCCAGCAGCTTAGGGACTAGCGGTAACAATGAGCAGTTCTTC